This TCR beta chain was retrieved from a study of shared clonotypes between healthy human individuals. In germline, CDR1 is MGHDK, CDR2 SYGVNS. After removal of 3 bases from V and 1 base from J, the junction contained 0 bases not matched to a gene. This CDR3 region has 13 residues. In the CD4+ fraction, cells were divided into CD45RA+ naive and CD45RA-negative memory subsets. Turning to this clone: Within the sample, other DNA sequences also encode this same CDR3.

Original methodology: Filtering differed for immunoSEQ, which gave only junction sequences without quality scores. Libraries were prepared by immunoSEQ multiplex PCR; TCRdb keeps only in-frame clonotypes and omits some of them. That table gives V, J and clone size, and the DNA gave D and trimming. The table records some 1,600,000 clones, about 98% of them present only once. The chain uses TRBV25-1 and TRBJ2-7, with 7 bases aligning to TRBD2. The sample comprised naive CD4+ T cells sorted from blood. The sample's subset: CD45RA+ positively selected. The sequence was obtained from a young man in good health. In nucleotides, the CDR3 is TGTGCCAGCAGTGAGGGGGGGTCCTACGAGCAGTACTTC. This sequence encodes CASSEGGSYEQYF.